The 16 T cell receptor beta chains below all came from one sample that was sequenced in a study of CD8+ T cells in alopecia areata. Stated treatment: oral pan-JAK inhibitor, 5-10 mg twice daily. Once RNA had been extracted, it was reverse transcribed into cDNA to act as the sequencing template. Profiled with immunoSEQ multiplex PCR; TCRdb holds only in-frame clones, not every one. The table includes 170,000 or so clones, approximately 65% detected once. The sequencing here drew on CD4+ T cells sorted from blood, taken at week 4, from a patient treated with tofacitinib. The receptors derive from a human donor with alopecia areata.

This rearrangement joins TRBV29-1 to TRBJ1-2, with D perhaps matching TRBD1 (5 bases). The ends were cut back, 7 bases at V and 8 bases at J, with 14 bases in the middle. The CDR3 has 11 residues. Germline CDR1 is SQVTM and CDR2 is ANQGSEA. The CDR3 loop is CSAGGTRGYTF. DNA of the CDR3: TGCAGCGCCGGCGGGACCCGCGGCTACACCTTC.

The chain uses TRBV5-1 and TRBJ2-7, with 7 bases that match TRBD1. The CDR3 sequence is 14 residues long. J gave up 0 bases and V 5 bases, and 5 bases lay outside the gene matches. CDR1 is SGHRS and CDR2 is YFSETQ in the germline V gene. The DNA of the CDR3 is TGCGCCAGCAGTTGGACAGGAAGCTCCTACGAGCAGTACTTC. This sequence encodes CASSWTGSSYEQYF. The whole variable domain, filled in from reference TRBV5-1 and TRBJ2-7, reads KAGVTQTPRYLIKTRGQQVTLSCSPISGHRSVSWYQQTPGQGLQFLFEYFSETQRNKGNFPGRFSGRQFSNSRSEMNVSTLELGDSALYLCASSWTGSSYEQYFGPGTRLTVT.

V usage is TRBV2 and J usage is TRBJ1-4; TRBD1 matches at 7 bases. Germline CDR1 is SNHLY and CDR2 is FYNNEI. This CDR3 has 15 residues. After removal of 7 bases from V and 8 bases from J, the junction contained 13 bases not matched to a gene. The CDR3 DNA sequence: TGTGCCAGCACCGAAAGGAGGGGGCGGAGAGAAAAACTGTTTTTT. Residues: CASTERRGRREKLFF.

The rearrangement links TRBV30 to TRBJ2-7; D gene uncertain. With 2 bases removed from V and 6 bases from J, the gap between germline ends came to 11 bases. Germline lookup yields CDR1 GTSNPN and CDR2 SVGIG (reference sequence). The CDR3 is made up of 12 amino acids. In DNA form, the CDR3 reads TGTGCCTGGAGTCCCATTGGGGTCGAGCAGTACTTC. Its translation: CAWSPIGVEQYF.

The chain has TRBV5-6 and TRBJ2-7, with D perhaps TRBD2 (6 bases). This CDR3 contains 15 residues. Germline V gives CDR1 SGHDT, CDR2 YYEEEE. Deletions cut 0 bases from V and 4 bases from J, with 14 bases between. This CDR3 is CASSLGGLRGYEQYF. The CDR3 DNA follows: TGTGCCAGCAGCTTGGGAGGACTACGGGGGTACGAGCAGTACTTC. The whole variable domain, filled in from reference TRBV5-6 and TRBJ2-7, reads DAGVTQSPTHLIKTRGQQVTLRCSPKSGHDTVSWYQQALGQGPQFIFQYYEEEERQRGNFPDRFSGHQFPNYSSELNVNALLLGDSALYLCASSLGGLRGYEQYFGPGTRLTVT.

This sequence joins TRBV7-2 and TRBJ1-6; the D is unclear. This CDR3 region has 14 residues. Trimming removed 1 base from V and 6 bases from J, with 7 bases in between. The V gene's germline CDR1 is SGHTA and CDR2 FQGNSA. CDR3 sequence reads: CASSLVSTNSPLHF. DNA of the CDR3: TGTGCCAGCAGCTTAGTCAGTACTAATTCACCCCTCCACTTT.

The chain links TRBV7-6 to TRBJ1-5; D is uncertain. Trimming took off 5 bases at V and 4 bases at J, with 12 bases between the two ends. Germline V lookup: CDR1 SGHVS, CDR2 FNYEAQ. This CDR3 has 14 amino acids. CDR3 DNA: TGTGCCAGCAGCCCCGGGCCTTATAATCAGCCCCAGCATTTT. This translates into CASSPGPYNQPQHF. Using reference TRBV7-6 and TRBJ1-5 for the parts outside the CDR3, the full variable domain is GAGVSQSPRYKVTKRGQDVALRCDPISGHVSLYWYRQALGQGPEFLTYFNYEAQQDKSGLPNDRFSAERPEGSISTLTIQRTEQRDSAMYRCASSPGPYNQPQHFGDGTRLSIL.

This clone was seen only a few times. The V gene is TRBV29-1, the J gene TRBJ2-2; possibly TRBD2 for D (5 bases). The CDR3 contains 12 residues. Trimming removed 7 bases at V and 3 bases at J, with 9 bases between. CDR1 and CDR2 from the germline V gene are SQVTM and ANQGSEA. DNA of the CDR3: TGCAGCGGACAACTAGACACCGGGGAGCTGTTTTTT. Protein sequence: CSGQLDTGELFF.

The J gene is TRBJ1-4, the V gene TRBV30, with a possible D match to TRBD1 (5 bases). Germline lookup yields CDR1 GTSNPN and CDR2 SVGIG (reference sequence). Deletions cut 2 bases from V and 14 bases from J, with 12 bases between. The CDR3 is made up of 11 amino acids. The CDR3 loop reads CAWSPGLGLFF. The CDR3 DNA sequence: TGTGCCTGGAGTCCGGGACTTGGGCTGTTTTTT.

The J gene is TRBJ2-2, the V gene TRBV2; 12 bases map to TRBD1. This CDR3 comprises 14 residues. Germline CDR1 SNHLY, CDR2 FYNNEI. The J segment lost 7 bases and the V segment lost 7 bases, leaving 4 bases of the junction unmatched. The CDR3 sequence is CASKGQGAVGELFF. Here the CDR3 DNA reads TGTGCCAGCAAGGGACAGGGGGCGGTCGGGGAGCTGTTTTTT.

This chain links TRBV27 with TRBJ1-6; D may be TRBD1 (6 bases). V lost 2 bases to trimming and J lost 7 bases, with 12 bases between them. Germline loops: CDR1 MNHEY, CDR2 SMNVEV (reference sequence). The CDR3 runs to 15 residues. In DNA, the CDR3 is TGTGCCAGCAGTTTACTACAGGGAGGCAATTCACCCCTCCACTTT. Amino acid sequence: CASSLLQGGNSPLHF.

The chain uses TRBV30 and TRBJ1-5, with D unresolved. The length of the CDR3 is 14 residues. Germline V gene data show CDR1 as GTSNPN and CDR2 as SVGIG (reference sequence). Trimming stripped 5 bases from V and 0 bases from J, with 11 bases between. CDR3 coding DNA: TGTGCCTGGGCCCCCTGGGGTAGCAATCAGCCCCAGCATTTT. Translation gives CAWAPWGSNQPQHF.

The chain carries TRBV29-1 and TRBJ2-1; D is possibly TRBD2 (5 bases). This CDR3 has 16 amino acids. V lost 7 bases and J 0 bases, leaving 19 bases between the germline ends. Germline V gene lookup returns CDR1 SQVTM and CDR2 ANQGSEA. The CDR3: CSGVPAGGYSYNEQFF. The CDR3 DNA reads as TGCAGCGGTGTTCCTGCAGGAGGCTACTCCTACAATGAGCAGTTCTTC.

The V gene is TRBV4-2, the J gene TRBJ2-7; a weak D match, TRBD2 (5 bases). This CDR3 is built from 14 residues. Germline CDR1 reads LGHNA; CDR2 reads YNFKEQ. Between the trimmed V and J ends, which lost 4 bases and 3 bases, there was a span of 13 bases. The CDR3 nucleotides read TGTGCCAGCAGCCTTCGGGGTCCTATCTACGAGCAGTACTTC. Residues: CASSLRGPIYEQYF.

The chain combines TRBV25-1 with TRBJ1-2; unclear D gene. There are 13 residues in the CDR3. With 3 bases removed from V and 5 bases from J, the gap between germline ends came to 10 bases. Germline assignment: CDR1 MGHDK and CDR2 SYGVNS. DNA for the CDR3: TGTGCCAGCAGTGACGGAGGCGGTTATGGCTACACCTTC. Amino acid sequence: CASSDGGGYGYTF.

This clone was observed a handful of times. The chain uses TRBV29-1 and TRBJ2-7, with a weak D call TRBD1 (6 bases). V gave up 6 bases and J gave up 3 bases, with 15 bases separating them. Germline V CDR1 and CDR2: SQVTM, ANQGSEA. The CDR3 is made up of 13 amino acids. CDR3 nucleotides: TGCAGCGTCGCCGGACAGTTAGTCTACGAGCAGTACTTC. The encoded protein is CSVAGQLVYEQYF.